This TCR beta chain was observed in a study of CD8 T cells in Susac syndrome. V was clipped by 6 bases and J by 3 bases; unmatched bases: 9. This CDR3 has 15 residues. RNA amounts of roughly 0.45 to 1 ug underwent reverse transcription with random hexamers. The amplification used immunoSEQ multiplex PCR on TCR beta CDR3; it spanned 54 Vbeta and 13 Jbeta. TCRdb re-called the immunoSEQ multiplex PCR reads through MiXCR, storing one row per CDR3 protein. The data contain 150,000 to 190,000 distinct CDR3 sequences, around 95% of them seen just once; the ten biggest clones take up 0.21%. The chain links TRBV12-3 or TRBV12-4 to TRBJ2-7; 9 bases agree with TRBD1. This receptor was identified in a human donor with multiple sclerosis. Sequenced material: CD8+ T cells from PBMCs. The CDR3 loop is CASSGTGMLRYEQYF. The DNA of the CDR3 is TGTGCCAGCAGCGGGACAGGGATGCTACGCTACGAGCAGTACTTC.